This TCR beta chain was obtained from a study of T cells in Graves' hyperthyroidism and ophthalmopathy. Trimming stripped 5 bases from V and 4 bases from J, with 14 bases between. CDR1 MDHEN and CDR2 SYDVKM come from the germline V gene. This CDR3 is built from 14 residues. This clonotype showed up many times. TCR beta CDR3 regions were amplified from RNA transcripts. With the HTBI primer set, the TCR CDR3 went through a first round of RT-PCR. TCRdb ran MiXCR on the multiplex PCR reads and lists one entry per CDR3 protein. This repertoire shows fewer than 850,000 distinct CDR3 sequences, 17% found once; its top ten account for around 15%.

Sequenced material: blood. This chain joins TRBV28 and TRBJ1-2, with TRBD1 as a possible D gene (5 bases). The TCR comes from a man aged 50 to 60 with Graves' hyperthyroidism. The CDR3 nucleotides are TGTGCCAGCAGTCCAGGGTCCCTCGGCTATGGCTACACCTTC. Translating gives CASSPGSLGYGYTF.